The text below deals with one T cell receptor (beta chain). The specificity of this receptor is unknown. No much larger clonotype is one base removed from it; base qualities were not supplied. The data are from a study of blood T cell repertoires in COVID-19 (TCRdb year 2020). In terms of the full investigation: Collaborator samples came from the United States, Italy and Spain and covered acute and convalescent phases of COVID-19. The prospective study material was composed of cDNA or gDNA derived from T cells, B-cell-depleted T cells, or PBMCs. Subjects who had been exposed to COVID-19, were actively infected with it, or had recovered from it provided the deeply sampled blood TCRbeta repertoires that made up the dataset. A freely available public database, intended as a resource for researchers studying the immune response to SARS-CoV-2, is where the repertoires were released. The samples were drawn from two sources: the first 160 participants of the ongoing ImmuneRACE study, and 1,254 subjects contributed by 6 global collaborators. Nearly every sample came with metadata listing a de-identified subject ID, COVID-19 status, age in years and sex. HLA class I and class II types, where available, came from metadata supplied by the sample provider rather than from assay-based typing. What the research found in general, with its limitations: Clinical and demographic metadata were provided uncurated, with the amount varying by source and participant.

Each collaborating institution followed its own protocols to collect whole blood in K2EDTA tubes. For TCRbeta analysis, collaborator samples were shipped as frozen whole blood, as isolated PBMCs, or as DNA extracted from either sample type. The immunoSEQ Assay, a bias-controlled multiplex PCR, was used to amplify TCRbeta CDR3 regions from genomic DNA. On the study's bioinformatics: The number of nucleated cells in each sample was estimated from the amplification of reference gene primers within the assay. Sequence reads were collapsed and filtered to measure the absolute abundance of every unique TCRbeta CDR3 rearrangement. Productive Simpson clonality was computed per sample as the square root of Simpson's diversity index over productive rearrangements. TCRdb limited this immuneACCESS table to in-frame rearrangements with V and J called. A share of clones is missing; checked studies link under half to unresolved V genes, and the rest is unexplained. Clonal size and the V and J genes are those of that table, whereas D and trimming came from the DNA. For this sample there are about 150,000 clones; roughly nine tenths appear just once. Roughly 4% of the sample rests with the top ten.

V is clipped by 2 bases and J by 7 bases, and the sequence between their germline boundaries is 11 bases long. The CDR3 numbers 13 residues from cysteine through phenylalanine. Only the CDR3 DNA stays, 39 bases, in frame from base 1. CDR1 and CDR2 (SNHLY, FYNNEI) derive from the germline V gene. Material: peripheral blood. The TCR comes from an older woman with active or convalescent COVID-19. The chain uses TRBV2 and TRBJ1-2, with TRBD1 tentatively as D gene (5 bases match). The CDR3 protein is CASSEQGNTGYTF. The DNA sequence is TGTGCCAGCAGTGAACAGGGTAACACTGGCTACACCTTC.